This TCR beta chain was documented in a study of spatial heterogeneity in lung cancer. Whole-study context: Strong correlation linked TCR transcript counts in tumor regions to a T cell module score derived from matched bulk RNA-seq. Overall study findings and caveats: Counts that tracked tumor mutation counts were those of expanded intratumoral alpha and beta TCRs.

Time point reported: sample taken at primary tumor resection. 55 to 80 TRACERx patients with early, untreated non-small cell lung cancer donated samples. The J segment lost 6 bases and the V segment lost 6 bases, leaving 11 bases of the junction unmatched. This CDR3 contains 15 residues. Germline CDR1 is MNHEY and CDR2 is SMNVEV (reference sequence). MiXCR was run by TCRdb on the 5' RACE reads, yielding one entry per CDR3 protein. Altogether roughly 3,700 distinct CDR3 sequences are present, roughly 5.3% being singletons, with the ten largest covering about 13%. This clonotype is medium-sized. Its antigen remains unidentified.

The material was lung tumor tissue, obtained at surgery. The chain has TRBV27 and TRBJ1-5; 7 nucleotides align to TRBD1. The sequence was collected from a female donor with early-stage non-small cell lung cancer. CDR3 sequence: CASRTLAGGSQPQHF. For the CDR3, the DNA is TGTGCCAGCAGAACTTTGGCAGGGGGTAGTCAGCCCCAGCATTTT.